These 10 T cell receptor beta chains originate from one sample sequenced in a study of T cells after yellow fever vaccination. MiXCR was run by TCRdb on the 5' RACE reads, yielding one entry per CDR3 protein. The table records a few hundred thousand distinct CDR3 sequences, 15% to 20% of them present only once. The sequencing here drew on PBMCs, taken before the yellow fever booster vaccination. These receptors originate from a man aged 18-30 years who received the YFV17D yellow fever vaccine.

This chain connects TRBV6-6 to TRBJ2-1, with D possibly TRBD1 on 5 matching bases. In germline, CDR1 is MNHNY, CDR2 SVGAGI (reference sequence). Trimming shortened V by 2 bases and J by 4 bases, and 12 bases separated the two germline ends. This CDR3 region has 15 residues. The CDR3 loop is CASSYVQGKYNEQFF. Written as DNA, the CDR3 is TGTGCCAGCAGTTACGTCCAGGGAAAATACAATGAGCAGTTCTTC.

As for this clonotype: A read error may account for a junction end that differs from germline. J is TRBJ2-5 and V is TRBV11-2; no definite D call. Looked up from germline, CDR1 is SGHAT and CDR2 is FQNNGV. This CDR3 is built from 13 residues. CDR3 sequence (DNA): TGTGCCAGCACCTTAATTCTTCAAGAGACCCAGTACTTC. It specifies CASTLILQETQYF. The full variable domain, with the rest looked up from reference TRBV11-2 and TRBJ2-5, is EAGVAQSPRYKIIEKRQSVAFWCNPISGHATLYWYQQILGQGPKLLIQFQNNGVVDDSQLPKDRFSAERLKGVDSTLKIQPAKLEDSAVYLCASTLILQETQYFGPGTRLLVL.

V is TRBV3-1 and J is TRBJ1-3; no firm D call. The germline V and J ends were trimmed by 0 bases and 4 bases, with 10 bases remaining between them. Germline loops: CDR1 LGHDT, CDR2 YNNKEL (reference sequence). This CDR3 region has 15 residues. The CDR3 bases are TGTGCCAGCAGCCAAGATCAGGTGACGGGAAACACCATATATTTT. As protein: CASSQDQVTGNTIYF.

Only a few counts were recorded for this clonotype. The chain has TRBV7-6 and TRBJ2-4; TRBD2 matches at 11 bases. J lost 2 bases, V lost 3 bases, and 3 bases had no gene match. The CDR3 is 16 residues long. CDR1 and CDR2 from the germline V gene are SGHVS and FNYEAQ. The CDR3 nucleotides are TGTGCCAGCAGCTTGACTAGCGGGGTAACCAAAAACATTCAGTACTTC. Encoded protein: CASSLTSGVTKNIQYF.

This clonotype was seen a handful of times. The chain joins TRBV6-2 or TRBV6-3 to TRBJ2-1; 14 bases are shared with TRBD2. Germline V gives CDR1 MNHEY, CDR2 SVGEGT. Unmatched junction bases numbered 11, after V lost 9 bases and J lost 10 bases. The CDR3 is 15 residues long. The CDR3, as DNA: TGTGCCAGTAACCCGGGACTAGCGGGGGTAAAAGAGCAGTTCTTC. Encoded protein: CASNPGLAGVKEQFF.

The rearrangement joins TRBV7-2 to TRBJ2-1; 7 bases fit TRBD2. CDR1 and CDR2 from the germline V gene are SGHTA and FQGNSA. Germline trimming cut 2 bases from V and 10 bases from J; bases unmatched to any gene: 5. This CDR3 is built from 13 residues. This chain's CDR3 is CASSLRGVGEQFF. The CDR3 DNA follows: TGTGCCAGCAGCTTACGGGGGGTTGGCGAGCAGTTCTTC.

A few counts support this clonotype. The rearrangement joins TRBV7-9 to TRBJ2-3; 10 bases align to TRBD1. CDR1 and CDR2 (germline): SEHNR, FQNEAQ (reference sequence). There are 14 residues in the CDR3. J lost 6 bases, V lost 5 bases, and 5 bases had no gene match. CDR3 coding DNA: TGTGCCAGCAGCAACCGGGACAGGGGTGATACGCAGTATTTT. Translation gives CASSNRDRGDTQYF. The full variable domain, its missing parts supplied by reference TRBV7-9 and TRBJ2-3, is DTGVSQNPRHKITKRGQNVTFRCDPISEHNRLYWYRQTLGQGPEFLTYFQNEAQLEKSRLLSDRFSAERPKGSFSTLEIQRTEQGDSAMYLCASSNRDRGDTQYFGPGTRLTVL.

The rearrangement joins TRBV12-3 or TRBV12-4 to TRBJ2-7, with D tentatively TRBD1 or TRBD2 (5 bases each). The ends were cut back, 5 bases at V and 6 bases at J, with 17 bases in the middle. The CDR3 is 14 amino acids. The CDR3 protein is CASSLAGAKGEQYV. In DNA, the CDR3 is TGTGCCAGCAGTCTCGCCGGGGCTAAGGGCGAGCAGTACGTC.

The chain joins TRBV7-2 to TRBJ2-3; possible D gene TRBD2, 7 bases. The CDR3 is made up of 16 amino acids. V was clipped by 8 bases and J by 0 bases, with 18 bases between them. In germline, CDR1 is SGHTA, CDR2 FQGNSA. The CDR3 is CASAPGGRPSTDTQYF. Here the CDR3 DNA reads TGTGCCAGCGCCCCCGGGGGGCGACCTAGCACAGATACGCAGTATTTT. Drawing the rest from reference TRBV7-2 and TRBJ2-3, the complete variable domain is GAGVSQSPSNKVTEKGKDVELRCDPISGHTALYWYRQSLGQGLEFLIYFQGNSAPDKSGLPSDRFSAERTGGSVSTLTIQRTQQEDSAVYLCASAPGGRPSTDTQYFGPGTRLTVL.

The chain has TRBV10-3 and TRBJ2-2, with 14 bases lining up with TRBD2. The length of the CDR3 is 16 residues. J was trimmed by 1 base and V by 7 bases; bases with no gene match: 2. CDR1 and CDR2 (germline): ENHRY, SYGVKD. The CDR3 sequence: CAINGLAGGNTGELFF. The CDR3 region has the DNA TGTGCCATCAACGGACTAGCGGGGGGGAACACCGGGGAGCTGTTTTTT.